This T cell receptor beta chain appears in the sequencing data of a study of blood T cell repertoires in COVID-19. Study-level background: Specimens from acute and convalescent COVID-19 originated in the United States, Italy and Spain.

Per the germline V gene, CDR1 is LGHNA and CDR2 is YNFKEQ. This CDR3 region has 13 residues. Trimming took 8 bases from V and 8 from J; bases not matched to a gene: 7. The table came from immunoSEQ multiplex PCR; TCRdb's copy has only in-frame clones and leaves some out. The sample holds about 170,000 clones, 84% seen once. The chain has TRBV4-2 and TRBJ1-4, with TRBD1 matching over 8 bases. This receptor was obtained from a man in his forties who had recovered from COVID-19. Sequencing was performed on peripheral blood. CDR3 DNA sequence: TGTGCCAGCGCAGGGGGCAGAGGGGAAAAACTGTTTTTT. This codes for CASAGGRGEKLFF.